The 16 T cell receptor beta chains below all came from one sample that was sequenced in a study of neurological immune-mediated disorders. Each CDR3 protein is one row after TCRdb ran MiXCR on the 5' RACE reads. The sample carries 50,000 or so distinct CDR3 sequences, 3.6% recorded once. The sequencing input was PBMCs. The receptors were sampled from a young man with multiple sclerosis.

This clonotype was seen repeatedly, ten times or more. V gene TRBV5-1 combines with J gene TRBJ1-4; no reliable D call. The CDR3 contains 16 residues. Germline lookup yields CDR1 SGHRS and CDR2 YFSETQ. V was pared by 0 bases and J by 4 bases, with 13 bases between. CDR3 sequence: CASSLAQLDVNEKLFF. CDR3 DNA sequence: TGCGCCAGCAGCTTGGCCCAATTAGACGTTAATGAAAAACTGTTTTTT.

This clonotype was found many times. The chain couples TRBV5-1 to TRBJ1-1; 7 bases are shared with TRBD1. With V trimmed by 5 bases and J by 5 bases, 12 bases remained unmatched. This CDR3 comprises 15 residues. Germline V gene sequence: CDR1 SGHRS, CDR2 YFSETQ. The CDR3 loop is CASRGSDRTWTEAFF. The CDR3 DNA sequence: TGCGCCAGCAGGGGATCGGACAGGACATGGACTGAAGCTTTCTTT. Based on the CDR3 plus reference TRBV5-1 and TRBJ1-1, the full variable domain is KAGVTQTPRYLIKTRGQQVTLSCSPISGHRSVSWYQQTPGQGLQFLFEYFSETQRNKGNFPGRFSGRQFSNSRSEMNVSTLELGDSALYLCASRGSDRTWTEAFFGQGTRLTVV.

This clonotype was seen at least ten times. The chain uses TRBV10-3 and TRBJ2-1, with 11 nucleotides matching TRBD2. Germline V gene data show CDR1 as ENHRY and CDR2 as SYGVKD. Germline trimming cut 4 bases from V and 8 bases from J; bases unmatched to any gene: 4. This CDR3 comprises 14 residues. The CDR3 is CAISGSGGAYEQFF. The DNA of the CDR3 is TGTGCCATCAGTGGTAGCGGGGGGGCCTATGAGCAGTTCTTC.

This clonotype has a count of ten or more. The V gene is TRBV12-3 or TRBV12-4, the J gene TRBJ2-7, with 8 positions matching TRBD1. The V gene end was trimmed by 8 bases and the J gene end by 6 bases; junction bases not matched to a gene: 6. The CDR3 covers 12 residues. This CDR3 is CASRTGRSEQYF. Here the CDR3 DNA reads TGTGCCAGCCGGACAGGGCGCTCCGAGCAGTACTTC.

This clonotype was recorded at least ten times. The rearrangement uses TRBV29-1 and TRBJ1-2; no definite D call. The CDR3 consists of 13 residues. Trimming removed 7 bases at V and 4 bases at J, with 16 bases between. Germline-derived CDR1 and CDR2 are SQVTM and ANQGSEA. The CDR3 reads CSASEGVSYGYTF. In DNA, the CDR3 is TGCAGCGCTTCCGAGGGAGTGAGCTATGGCTACACCTTC.

This clonotype was picked up many times. CDR3 sequence reads: CSASGTGALTYEQYF. CDR3 coding DNA: TGCAGTGCTAGTGGAACAGGGGCCCTTACCTACGAGCAGTACTTC. The chain has TRBV20-1 and TRBJ2-7; TRBD1 matches 7 bases. CDR1 and CDR2 (germline): DFQATT, SNEGSKA (reference sequence). The CDR3 is 15 amino acids. The J segment lost 2 bases and the V segment lost 3 bases, leaving 10 bases of the junction unmatched.

This clonotype was recorded at least ten times. The chain links TRBV5-1 to TRBJ2-5, with 8 bases aligning to TRBD2. Germline V lookup: CDR1 SGHRS, CDR2 YFSETQ. The CDR3 has 15 amino acids. V was clipped by 2 bases and J by 2 bases; unmatched bases: 5. The CDR3 loop reads CASSLTSGVQETQYF. As DNA, the CDR3 is TGCGCCAGCAGCTTAACTAGCGGAGTGCAAGAGACCCAGTACTTC.

This clonotype was observed many times. The V call is TRBV4-1, the J call TRBJ2-1; no definite D call. Trimming shortened V by 1 base and J by 5 bases, and 15 bases separated the two germline ends. There are 16 residues in the CDR3. The germline gives CDR1 MGHRA, CDR2 YSYEKL. This chain's CDR3 is CASSQGSPLGNNEQFF. The CDR3 DNA follows: TGCGCCAGCAGCCAAGGCTCTCCGTTGGGCAACAATGAGCAGTTCTTC.

The chain links TRBV6-5 to TRBJ2-1, with 9 bases aligning to TRBD1. This CDR3 is 15 amino acids long. J lost 5 bases, V lost 6 bases, and 8 bases had no gene match. The germline CDR1 and CDR2 sequences are MNHEY and SVGAGI. The CDR3 loop is CASSLDRGRNNEQFF. DNA for the CDR3: TGTGCCAGCAGCCTGGACAGGGGTAGGAACAATGAGCAGTTCTTC.

This clonotype was seen at least ten times. The chain couples TRBV10-3 to TRBJ2-1, with 15 bases aligning to TRBD2. The CDR3 length is 15 residues. The trim removed 7 bases at V and 6 bases at J, leaving 4 bases unmatched. The germline V gene has CDR1 ENHRY and CDR2 SYGVKD. CDR3: CAINGLAGGANEQFF. The CDR3, as DNA: TGTGCCATCAACGGACTAGCGGGAGGGGCCAATGAGCAGTTCTTC.

This clonotype was counted ten times or more. The chain links TRBV7-2 to TRBJ2-6, with D possibly TRBD1 on 6 matching bases. The CDR3 length is 19 residues. The V gene lost 5 bases and the J gene lost 0 bases, with 20 bases spanning the gap. The germline CDR1 and CDR2 sequences are SGHTA and FQGNSA. The CDR3 reads CASSPRWDIQNSGANVLTF. DNA of the CDR3: TGTGCCAGCAGCCCCCGTTGGGACATCCAGAACTCTGGGGCCAACGTCCTGACTTTC.

V is TRBV18 and J is TRBJ2-7, with 7 nucleotides matching TRBD1. The length of the CDR3 is 14 residues. The J segment lost 3 bases and the V segment lost 1 base, leaving 3 bases of the junction unmatched. Germline values: CDR1 KGHSH, CDR2 LQKENI. CDR3 sequence: CASSPRDRVYEQYF. CDR3 DNA: TGTGCCAGCTCACCACGGGACAGAGTCTACGAGCAGTACTTC.

V usage is TRBV9 and J usage is TRBJ2-7, with 7 bases that match TRBD2. The V and J ends lost 5 bases and 7 bases, in that order; junction bases with no gene match: 9. Germline CDR1 and CDR2: SGDLS and YYNGEE. This CDR3 has 13 residues. The CDR3 coding sequence is TGTGCCAGCAGTCGACTAGCCTCGTATGAGCAGTACTTC. Amino acid sequence: CASSRLASYEQYF. Based on the CDR3 plus reference TRBV9 and TRBJ2-7, the full variable domain is DSGVTQTPKHLITATGQRVTLRCSPRSGDLSVYWYQQSLDQGLQFLIQYYNGEERAKGNILERFSAQQFPDLHSELNLSSLELGDSALYFCASSRLASYEQYFGPGTRLTVT.

This clonotype showed up many times. This chain connects TRBV28 to TRBJ1-2, with TRBD1 matching 7 bases. The J segment lost 8 bases and the V segment lost 7 bases, leaving 16 bases of the junction unmatched. In germline, CDR1 is MDHEN, CDR2 SYDVKM. This CDR3 region has 15 residues. CDR3 loop: CASKLLGEAGGGYTF. The CDR3 region has the DNA TGTGCCAGCAAACTATTGGGGGAGGCAGGGGGAGGCTACACCTTC.

This clonotype was counted at least ten times. The CDR3 DNA sequence: TGTGCCAGCAGCTTAGAGGGAGTGCCAGATACGCAGTATTTT. Amino acid sequence: CASSLEGVPDTQYF. The V gene is TRBV11-2, the J gene TRBJ2-3; the D gene is possibly TRBD2 (5 bases). Germline-derived CDR1 and CDR2 are SGHAT and FQNNGV. The CDR3 is 14 amino acids. The V gene lost 0 bases and the J gene lost 4 bases, with 8 bases spanning the gap.

This clonotype was counted ten times or more. The genes are TRBV20-1 and TRBJ2-3; 13 nucleotides line up with TRBD2. This CDR3 is 16 amino acids long. J lost 2 bases, V lost 3 bases, and 5 bases had no gene match. Germline CDR1 and CDR2: DFQATT and SNEGSKA (reference sequence). The CDR3 loop is CSASALAGGTTDTQYF. In DNA form, the CDR3 reads TGCAGTGCTAGCGCACTAGCGGGGGGGACCACAGATACGCAGTATTTT.